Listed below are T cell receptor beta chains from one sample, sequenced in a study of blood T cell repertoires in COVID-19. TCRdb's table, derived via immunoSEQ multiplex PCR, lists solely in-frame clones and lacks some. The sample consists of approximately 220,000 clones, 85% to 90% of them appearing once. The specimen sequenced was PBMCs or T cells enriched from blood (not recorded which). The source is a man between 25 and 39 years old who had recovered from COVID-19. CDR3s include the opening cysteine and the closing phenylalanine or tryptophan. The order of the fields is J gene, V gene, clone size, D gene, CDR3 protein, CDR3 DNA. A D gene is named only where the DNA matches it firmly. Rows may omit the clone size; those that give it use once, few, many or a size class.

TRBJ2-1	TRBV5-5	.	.	CASSWNNPGMTLARSTEQFF	TGTGCCAGCAGCTGGAACAACCCCGGGATGACGCTAGCCCGAAGCACCGAGCAGTTCTTC
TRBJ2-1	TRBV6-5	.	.	CASSQDYNEQFF	TGTGCCAGCAGTCAGGACTACAATGAGCAGTTCTTC
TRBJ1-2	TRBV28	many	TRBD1	CAIKFQGADGYTF	TGTGCCATCAAGTTCCAGGGGGCGGATGGCTACACCTTC
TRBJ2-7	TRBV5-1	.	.	CASSLALASTYEQYF	TGCGCCAGCAGCTTGGCCCTAGCGTCTACCTACGAGCAGTACTTC
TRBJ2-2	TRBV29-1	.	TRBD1	CSVPGQGEWTGELFF	TGCAGCGTCCCAGGACAGGGGGAATGGACCGGGGAGCTGTTTTTT
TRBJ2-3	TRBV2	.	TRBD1	CASSRDRGDTQYF	TGTGCCAGCAGTCGAGACAGGGGAGATACGCAGTATTTT
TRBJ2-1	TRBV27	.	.	CASSLPRGEQFF	TGTGCCAGCAGCCTGCCGCGCGGTGAGCAGTTCTTC
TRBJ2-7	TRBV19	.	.	CASSSGNVYEQYF	TGTGCCAGTAGTAGCGGGAACGTTTACGAGCAGTACTTC
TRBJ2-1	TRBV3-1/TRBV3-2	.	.	CASSQDPSEQFF	TGTGCCAGCAGCCAAGACCCGTCTGAGCAGTTCTTC
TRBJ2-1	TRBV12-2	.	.	CASRLAVRRGAHNEQFF	TGTGCAAGTCGCTTAGCGGTAAGGCGGGGGGCTCACAATGAGCAGTTCTTC
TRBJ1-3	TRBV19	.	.	CASRTRYSGNTIYF	TGTGCCAGTAGAACGAGGTACTCTGGAAACACCATATATTTT
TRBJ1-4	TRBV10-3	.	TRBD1	CAIKATGEEKLFF	TGTGCCATCAAGGCGACAGGGGAGGAAAAACTGTTTTTT
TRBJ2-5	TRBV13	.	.	CASRISGDHPGETQYF	TGTGCCAGCAGAATATCGGGGGATCACCCGGGAGAGACCCAGTACTTC
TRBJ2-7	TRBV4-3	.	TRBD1	CASSLRDSSYEQYF	TGCGCCAGCAGCCTCCGGGACAGCTCCTACGAGCAGTACTTC
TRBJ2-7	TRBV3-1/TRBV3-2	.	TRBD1	CASSLGQGSEQYF	TGTGCCAGCAGCCTGGGACAGGGCAGCGAGCAGTACTTC
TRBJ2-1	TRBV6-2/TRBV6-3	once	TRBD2	CASSQYRTSGPVEQFF	TGTGCCAGCAGCCAATATCGGACTAGCGGACCTGTTGAGCAGTTCTTC
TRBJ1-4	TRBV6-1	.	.	CASSEEGYRRNEKLFF	TGTGCCAGCAGTGAAGAGGGGTACAGACGGAATGAAAAACTGTTTTTT
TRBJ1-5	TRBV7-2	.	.	CASSTRGEGGQPQHF	TGTGCCAGCAGCACCCGAGGGGAGGGTGGTCAGCCCCAGCATTTT
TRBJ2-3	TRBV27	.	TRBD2	CASSLDLAGESDTQYF	TGTGCCAGCAGTTTAGACCTAGCGGGAGAATCAGATACGCAGTATTTT
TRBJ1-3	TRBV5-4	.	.	CASSLTGGNTIYF	TGTGCCAGCAGCTTGACAGGGGGAAACACCATATATTTT
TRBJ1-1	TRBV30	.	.	CAWSDRLNTEAFF	TGTGCCTGGAGTGACAGGTTGAACACTGAAGCTTTCTTT
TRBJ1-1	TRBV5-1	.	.	CASSLQQGNTEAFF	TGCGCCAGCAGCTTGCAGCAGGGGAACACTGAAGCTTTCTTT
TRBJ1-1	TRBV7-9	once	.	CASSPGREGDVAFF	TGTGCCAGCAGCCCCGGGCGGGAAGGGGACGTAGCTTTCTTT
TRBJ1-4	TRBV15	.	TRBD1	CATSTGQREKLFF	TGTGCCACCAGCACGGGACAGAGAGAAAAACTGTTTTTT
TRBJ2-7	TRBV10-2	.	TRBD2	CASSVLAGYVGEQYF	TGCGCCAGCTCCGTCCTAGCGGGATATGTCGGTGAGCAGTACTTC
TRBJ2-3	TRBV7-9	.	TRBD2	CASSLGLADSTDTQYF	TGTGCCAGCAGCTTAGGGCTAGCGGACAGCACAGATACGCAGTATTTT
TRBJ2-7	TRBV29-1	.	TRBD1	CSVTGDSYEQYF	TGCAGCGTGACAGGGGACAGCTACGAGCAGTACTTC
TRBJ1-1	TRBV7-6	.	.	CASSPPGHTEAFF	TGTGCCAGCAGCCCGCCAGGCCACACTGAAGCTTTCTTT
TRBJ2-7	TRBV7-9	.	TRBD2	CASSLSGTRTYEQYF	TGTGCCAGCAGCTTATCCGGGACTAGAACCTACGAGCAGTACTTC
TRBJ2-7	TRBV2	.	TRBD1	CASSERQGAQYF	TGTGCCAGCAGTGAACGACAGGGGGCCCAGTACTTC
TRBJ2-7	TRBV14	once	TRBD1	CASGQGNYEQYF	TGTGCCAGCGGACAGGGAAACTACGAGCAGTACTTC
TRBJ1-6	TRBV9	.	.	CASSVNRGGVSSYNSPLHF	TGTGCCAGCAGCGTAAACCGAGGAGGGGTGAGCTCCTATAATTCACCCCTCCACTTT
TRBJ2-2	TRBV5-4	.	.	CASSGPGQNTGELFF	TGTGCCAGCAGCGGCCCGGGACAGAACACCGGGGAGCTGTTTTTT
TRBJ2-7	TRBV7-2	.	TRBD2	CASSPRLAGSSYEQYF	TGTGCCAGCAGCCCCCGACTAGCGGGGAGCTCCTACGAGCAGTACTTC
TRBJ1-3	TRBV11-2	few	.	CASSLGWGYGNTIYF	TGTGCCAGCAGCTTGGGGTGGGGCTACGGAAACACCATATATTTT
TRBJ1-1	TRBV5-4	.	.	CASSLEQKNTEAFF	TGTGCCAGCAGCTTAGAACAAAAGAACACTGAAGCTTTCTTT
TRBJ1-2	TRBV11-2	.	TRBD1	CASSRILSGTGVGYTF	TGTGCCAGCAGTCGGATCCTGTCCGGGACAGGGGTAGGCTACACCTTC
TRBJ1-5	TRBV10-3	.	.	CAISDRVSNQPQHF	TGTGCCATCAGCGACAGAGTTAGCAATCAGCCCCAGCATTTT
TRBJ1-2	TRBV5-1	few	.	CASSSIQGTANYGYTF	TGCGCCAGCAGCTCGATCCAGGGTACGGCGAACTATGGCTACACCTTC
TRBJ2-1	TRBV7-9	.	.	CASSLGRGPNNEQFF	TGTGCCAGCAGCTTAGGCAGGGGTCCTAACAATGAGCAGTTCTTC
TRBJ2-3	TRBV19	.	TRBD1	CASSPTGWGTDTQYF	TGTGCCAGTAGTCCGACAGGGTGGGGCACAGATACGCAGTATTTT
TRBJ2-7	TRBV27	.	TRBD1	CASSQTGSSYEQYF	TGTGCCAGCAGCCAGACAGGGAGCTCCTACGAGCAGTACTTC
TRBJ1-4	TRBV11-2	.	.	CASSFVLEKLFF	TGTGCCAGCAGCTTCGTTCTCGAAAAACTGTTTTTT
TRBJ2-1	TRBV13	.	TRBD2	CASSESGSPGNEQFF	TGTGCCAGCAGCGAAAGCGGGAGCCCGGGGAATGAGCAGTTCTTC
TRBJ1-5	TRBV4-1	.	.	CASSQDELSNQPQHF	TGCGCCAGCAGCCAAGATGAGCTTAGCAATCAGCCCCAGCATTTT
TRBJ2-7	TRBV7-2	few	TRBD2	CASSLRGSSEQYF	TGTGCCAGCAGCTTGCGCGGGAGTAGCGAGCAGTACTTC
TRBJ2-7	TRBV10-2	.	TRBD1	CASNHPGTGAYEQYF	TGCGCCAGTAATCACCCAGGGACAGGGGCTTACGAGCAGTACTTC
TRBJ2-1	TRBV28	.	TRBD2	CASLGGSSYNEQFF	TGTGCCTCGCTCGGGGGGAGCTCCTACAATGAGCAGTTCTTC
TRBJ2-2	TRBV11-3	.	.	CASSVQGTGELFF	TGTGCCAGCAGCGTACAGGGAACCGGGGAGCTGTTTTTT
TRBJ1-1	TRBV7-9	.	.	CASSLLKEAFF	TGTGCCAGCAGCTTACTAAAAGAAGCTTTCTTT
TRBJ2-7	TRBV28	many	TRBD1	CASSLPGTGRGKEQYF	TGTGCCAGCAGTTTACCTGGGACAGGGCGAGGGAAAGAGCAGTACTTC
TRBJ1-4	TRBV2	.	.	CASWGGKTTNEKLFF	TGTGCCAGCTGGGGGGGCAAGACCACTAATGAAAAACTGTTTTTT